The T cell receptor beta chain described here comes from a study of blood T cell repertoires in COVID-19. The wider study: Sites across the United States, Italy and Spain contributed samples from acute and convalescent COVID-19. Nucleic acid was either cDNA or gDNA, and it came from T cells, B-cell-depleted T cells, or PBMCs.

The trim removed 5 bases at V and 1 base at J, leaving 7 bases unmatched. The CDR3 extends over 16 amino acids. Germline-derived CDR1 and CDR2 are SGHTA and FQGNSA. This clone appeared a single time. Original processing notes: Estimation of nucleated cell counts was performed using reference gene primer amplification. The assay was immunoSEQ multiplex PCR, and TCRdb's table has in-frame clones only and misses some. The D gene and trimming were derived from the DNA, and the V and J assignments and clone size from that table. The table includes roughly 100,000 clones, roughly 80% detected once. Sequenced: peripheral blood. This chain joins TRBV7-2 and TRBJ2-5, with 10 bases aligning to TRBD2. The source is a man in his 60s with acute or convalescent COVID-19. CDR3 region: CASSIIAGGPQETQYF. The CDR3 DNA reads TGTGCCAGCAGCATAATAGCGGGAGGTCCCCAAGAGACCCAGTACTTC.